The 10 T cell receptor beta chains presented below share a single source sample, sequenced in a study of CD8+ T cells in alopecia areata. Treatment reported: oral pan-JAK inhibitor, 5-10 mg twice daily. Extraction and reverse transcription of RNA yielded cDNA as the sequencing template. Produced via immunoSEQ multiplex PCR; TCRdb's table is partial and in-frame only. The sample has some 190,000 clones, around 66% seen once. The specimen comprised CD4+ T cells sorted from blood, sampled at week 44, from a patient treated with tofacitinib. Receptors originate from a human donor with alopecia areata.

This clone was observed once. The gene calls are TRBV30 and TRBJ1-2; no reliable D call. Germline CDR1 reads GTSNPN; CDR2 reads SVGIG (reference sequence). The CDR3 sequence is 11 residues long. Trimming took 0 bases from V and 6 from J, leaving 5 bases between them. The CDR3 loop is CAWSVGDGYTF. CDR3 bases: TGTGCCTGGAGTGTGGGAGATGGCTACACCTTC.

V is TRBV29-1 and J is TRBJ2-7; D possibly corresponds to TRBD1 (6 bases). From germline, CDR1 is SQVTM and CDR2 ANQGSEA. This CDR3 has 15 residues. V lost 5 bases and J 3 bases, leaving 20 bases between the germline ends. Written as DNA, the CDR3 is TGCAGCGTTACCCCCGGTAGGGGGATAAACTACGAGCAGTACTTC. Translation gives CSVTPGRGINYEQYF.

The chain has TRBV6-5 and TRBJ1-2, with D tentatively TRBD1 (6 bases). This CDR3 has 15 residues. Germline V gene data show CDR1 as MNHEY and CDR2 as SVGAGI. V dropped 0 bases and J dropped 6 bases, with 14 bases sitting between them. The chain's CDR3 is CASSYSKVRGNGYTF. CDR3 bases: TGTGCCAGCAGTTACTCGAAGGTCAGGGGAAATGGCTACACCTTC.

V and J are TRBV2 and TRBJ2-6; 8 nucleotides agree with TRBD2. The V gene's germline CDR1 is SNHLY and CDR2 FYNNEI. With 7 bases clipped from V and 0 bases from J, the junction kept 2 bases outside the gene matches. CDR3 length: 15 amino acids. CDR3 nucleotide sequence: TGTGCCAGCACGGGGACTAGCTCTGGGGCCAACGTCCTGACTTTC. Translation: CASTGTSSGANVLTF.

CDR3 sequence (DNA): TGTGCCAGCAGCTTAACGACAGGGGCCTACGAGCAGTACTTC. This encodes CASSLTTGAYEQYF. The chain employs TRBV7-2 and TRBJ2-7, with 8 positions matching TRBD1. After removal of 2 bases from V and 2 bases from J, the junction contained 2 bases not matched to a gene. CDR3 length: 14 residues. CDR1 is SGHTA and CDR2 is FQGNSA in the germline V gene.

The chain is built from TRBV27 and TRBJ2-1, with 7 bases identical to TRBD1. Germline CDR1 reads MNHEY; CDR2 reads SMNVEV (reference sequence). The CDR3 is 16 residues long. With V trimmed by 6 bases and J by 2 bases, 10 bases remained unmatched. The chain's CDR3 is CASSRKGAGTYNEQFF. In nucleotides, the CDR3 is TGTGCCAGCAGCCGTAAGGGGGCAGGGACCTACAATGAGCAGTTCTTC.

The chain combines TRBV7-8 with TRBJ2-1, with D possibly TRBD1 on 6 matching bases. The CDR3 loop spans 14 amino acids. Germline-derived CDR1 and CDR2 are SGHVS and FQNEAQ. V lost 4 bases, J lost 3 bases, and 10 bases lay in between. The CDR3 here is CASSSDRIYNEQFF. The CDR3 nucleotides read TGTGCCAGCAGCTCGGACAGAATCTACAATGAGCAGTTCTTC.

The gene calls are TRBV7-3 and TRBJ2-5, with D possibly TRBD1 on 5 matching bases. Looked up from germline, CDR1 is SGHTA and CDR2 is FQGTGA. V shed 5 bases and J shed 4 bases, with 11 bases lying between them. The CDR3 runs 13 residues. The CDR3 DNA reads TGTGCCAGCAGCCCAGGGTACGGAGAGACCCAGTACTTC. Amino acid sequence: CASSPGYGETQYF.

This sequence joins TRBV29-1 and TRBJ1-2; D not certain. The CDR3 runs to 11 residues. The germline CDR1 and CDR2 sequences are SQVTM and ANQGSEA. Trimming shortened V by 4 bases and J by 6 bases, and 9 bases separated the two germline ends. The CDR3 reads CSVGVVDGYTF. For the CDR3, the DNA is TGCAGCGTTGGAGTCGTGGATGGCTACACCTTC.

The chain has TRBV2 and TRBJ1-5; D remains ambiguous. The CDR3 consists of 13 residues. With 0 bases removed from V and 4 bases from J, the gap between germline ends came to 4 bases. Germline V gives CDR1 SNHLY, CDR2 FYNNEI. This chain's CDR3 is CASSEASNQPQHF. CDR3 DNA sequence: TGTGCCAGCAGTGAAGCCTCGAATCAGCCCCAGCATTTT.